The entry below describes one T cell receptor beta chain. Its antigen is not identified. The sample is drawn from a study of T cell repertoires in cytomegalovirus infection. Study at large: In public TCR beta signatures, there were indications of both CMV infection and matching HLA type. Whole-study results and caveats: The study found HLA-C-restricted CMV-specific TCR beta clonotypes dominating the ex vivo response. Individuals carrying CMV plus the relevant HLA were identified by cumulative frequency of public TCR beta families.

From germline, CDR1 is MGHRA and CDR2 YSYEKL. The CDR3 has 16 residues. V was trimmed by 5 bases and J by 4 bases, leaving 17 bases between them. TCRdb re-called the reads with MiXCR, one entry per CDR3 protein. The table lists about 890,000 distinct CDR3 sequences, about 33% of them singletons. This TCR was sampled from a human donor in good health (CMV status not recorded). Some clones in this sample may be carry-over from other donors' samples. The V call is TRBV4-1, the J call TRBJ2-2; D perhaps matches TRBD1 (8 bases). Sequenced here: cultured CD8+ T cells from PBMCs, sampled from culture after CMV antigen stimulation. The CDR3 spells CASSVFHRGGTGELFF. DNA of the CDR3: TGCGCCAGCAGCGTTTTCCACAGGGGGGGCACCGGGGAGCTGTTTTTT.